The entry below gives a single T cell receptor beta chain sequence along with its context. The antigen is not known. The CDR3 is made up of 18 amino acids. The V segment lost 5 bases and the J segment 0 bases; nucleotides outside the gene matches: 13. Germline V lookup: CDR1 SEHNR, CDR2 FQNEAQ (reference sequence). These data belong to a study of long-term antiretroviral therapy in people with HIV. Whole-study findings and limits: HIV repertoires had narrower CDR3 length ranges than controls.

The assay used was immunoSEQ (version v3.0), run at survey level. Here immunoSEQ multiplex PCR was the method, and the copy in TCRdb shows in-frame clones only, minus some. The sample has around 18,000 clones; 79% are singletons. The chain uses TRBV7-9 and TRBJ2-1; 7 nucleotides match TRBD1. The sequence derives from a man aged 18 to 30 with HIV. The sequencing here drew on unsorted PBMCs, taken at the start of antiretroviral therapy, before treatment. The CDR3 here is CASSQTSGTASSYNEQFF. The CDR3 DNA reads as TGTGCCAGCAGCCAAACCTCCGGGACAGCCAGCTCCTACAATGAGCAGTTCTTC.